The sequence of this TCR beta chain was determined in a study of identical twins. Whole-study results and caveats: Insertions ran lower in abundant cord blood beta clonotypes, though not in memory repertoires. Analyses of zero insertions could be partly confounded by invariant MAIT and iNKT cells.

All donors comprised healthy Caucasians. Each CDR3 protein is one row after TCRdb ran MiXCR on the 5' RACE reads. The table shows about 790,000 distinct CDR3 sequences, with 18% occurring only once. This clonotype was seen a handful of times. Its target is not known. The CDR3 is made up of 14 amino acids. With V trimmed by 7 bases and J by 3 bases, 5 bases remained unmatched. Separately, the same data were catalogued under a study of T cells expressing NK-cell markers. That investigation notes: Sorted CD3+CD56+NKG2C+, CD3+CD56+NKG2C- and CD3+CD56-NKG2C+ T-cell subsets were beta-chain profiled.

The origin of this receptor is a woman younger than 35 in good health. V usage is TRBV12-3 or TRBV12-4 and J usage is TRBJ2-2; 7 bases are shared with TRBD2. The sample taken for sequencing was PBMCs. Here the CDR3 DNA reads TGTGCCAGCAATATAGCGGGTTACACCGGGGAGCTGTTTTTT. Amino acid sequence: CASNIAGYTGELFF.